This TCR beta chain was profiled in a study of preoperative IRX-2 immunotherapy in early breast cancer. TCRdb's copy holds only in-frame clones and misses some; the assay was immunoSEQ multiplex PCR. This table has approximately 1,000 clones, about 74% appearing once. Treatment: preoperative locoregional IRX-2 cytokine immunotherapy. This phase Ib study tested locoregional IRX-2 cytokine immunotherapy given before surgery. The CDR3 extends over 14 amino acids. Sequencing was performed on tumor tissue, taken before IRX-2 immunotherapy. The rearrangement links TRBV12-2 to TRBJ2-3. TRBV12-2 is classified as a pseudogene. This clonotype was obtained from a human donor with breast cancer. CDR3 DNA: TGTGCCACCTATGACAGGGACTACACAGATACGCAGTATTTT. It codes for CATYDRDYTDTQYF.